These 18 T cell receptor beta chains were all obtained from the same sample, sequenced in a study of T cell responses to AZD1222 COVID-19 vaccine. Assay used: immunoSEQ multiplex PCR; TCRdb lists only in-frame clones, some missing. The data contain about 81,000 clones, 75% to 95% of them seen just once; the ten biggest clones take up 9.5% to 13%. The source was peripheral blood, collected 28 days after the second AZD1222 dose. The source of these receptors is an adult who received the AZD1222 COVID-19 vaccine.

This chain links TRBV7-2 with TRBJ2-1; 11 bases match TRBD2. CDR3 length: 15 residues. Germline CDR1 reads SGHTA; CDR2 reads FQGNSA. J was trimmed by 10 bases and V by 5 bases; bases with no gene match: 10. DNA of the CDR3: TGTGCCAGCAGCCCCGAGCTAGCGGGAGGAAGGGAGCAGTTCTTC. Protein product: CASSPELAGGREQFF. Combining the CDR3 with reference TRBV7-2 and TRBJ2-1 gives the whole variable domain GAGVSQSPSNKVTEKGKDVELRCDPISGHTALYWYRQSLGQGLEFLIYFQGNSAPDKSGLPSDRFSAERTGGSVSTLTIQRTQQEDSAVYLCASSPELAGGREQFFGPGTRLTVL.

The V and J genes are TRBV29-1 and TRBJ1-1; 8 nucleotides agree with TRBD1. Germline trimming cut 4 bases from V and 1 base from J; bases unmatched to any gene: 11. The length of the CDR3 is 16 residues. Per germline, CDR1 SQVTM and CDR2 ANQGSEA. The CDR3 DNA reads TGCAGCGTTGTGCCAGGGGGCCTCCTACAGAACACTGAAGCTTTCTTT. Protein: CSVVPGGLLQNTEAFF.

The V gene is TRBV15, the J gene TRBJ2-1; D is perhaps TRBD2 (6 bases). The germline gives CDR1 LNHNV, CDR2 YYDKDF (reference sequence). This CDR3 comprises 13 residues. Deletions cut 3 bases from V and 11 bases from J, with 14 bases between. DNA for the CDR3: TGTGCCACCAGCAGTCCCGGGACTCCAAAGCAGTTCTTC. Translation: CATSSPGTPKQFF. The whole variable domain, filled in from reference TRBV15 and TRBJ2-1, reads DAMVIQNPRYQVTQFGKPVTLSCSQTLNHNVMYWYQQKSSQAPKLLFHYYDKDFNNEADTPDNFQSRRPNTSFCFLDIRSPGLGDTAMYLCATSSPGTPKQFFGPGTRLTVL.

The chain links TRBV2 to TRBJ2-7; weak D call: TRBD2 (6 bases). This CDR3 comprises 14 residues. Trimming took off 4 bases at V and 2 bases at J, with 12 bases between the two ends. Germline lookup yields CDR1 SNHLY and CDR2 FYNNEI. The CDR3 here is CASSVGGDTYEQYF. As DNA, the CDR3 is TGTGCCAGCAGTGTAGGAGGGGATACCTACGAGCAGTACTTC.

The table lists this clone with a count of one. The V call is TRBV6-5, the J call TRBJ2-7, with unresolved D. Trimming took 0 bases from V and 2 from J, leaving 11 bases between them. The CDR3 totals 15 residues. CDR1 is MNHEY, CDR2 SVGAGI, per germline. DNA of the CDR3: TGTGCCAGCAGTTACTCGTATACAGCAGCCTACGAGCAGTACTTC. Translating gives CASSYSYTAAYEQYF.

This chain uses TRBV28 with TRBJ1-1, with D perhaps TRBD1 (6 bases). The germline V gene has CDR1 MDHEN and CDR2 SYDVKM. This CDR3 has 14 residues. V was shortened by 6 bases and J by 5 bases, with 16 bases between the two germline ends. The CDR3 coding sequence is TGTGCCAGCAGCCAACCCGGGGGCTGGACTGAAGCTTTCTTT. Translation gives CASSQPGGWTEAFF.

The chain has TRBV11-2 and TRBJ2-2, with D possibly matching TRBD1 (5 bases). CDR1 is SGHAT, CDR2 FQNNGV, per germline. The CDR3 length is 16 residues. Trimming cost V 5 bases and J 0 bases, with 13 bases left between them. The CDR3 protein is CASSPGGQANTGELFF. In nucleotides, the CDR3 is TGTGCCAGCAGCCCGGGCGGACAAGCGAACACCGGGGAGCTGTTTTTT.

The chain recombines TRBV6-6 with TRBJ1-5; no reliable D call. V lost 2 bases, J lost 2 bases, and 10 bases lay in between. CDR3 length: 15 amino acids. Germline loops: CDR1 MNHNY, CDR2 SVGAGI (reference sequence). CDR3 DNA: TGTGCCAGCAGTTACGAAGGCGGTCGCAATCAGCCCCAGCATTTT. It encodes CASSYEGGRNQPQHF.

This chain connects TRBV2 to TRBJ1-1, with D possibly matching TRBD1 (6 bases). There are 13 residues in the CDR3. The germline CDR1 and CDR2 sequences are SNHLY and FYNNEI. Trimming cost V 1 base and J 5 bases, with 8 bases left between them. The CDR3 region has the DNA TGTGCCAGCAGTGAAGAAGGGGGGACTGAAGCTTTCTTT. Its protein product is CASSEEGGTEAFF.

The V gene is TRBV11-3, the J gene TRBJ2-1; D could derive from TRBD1 or TRBD2 (5 bases each). There are 12 residues in the CDR3. V lost 1 base to trimming and J lost 8 bases, with 6 bases between them. The germline V gene encodes CDR1 SGHNT and CDR2 YENEEA. CDR3 nucleotides: TGTGCCAGCAGCTTAGGGGACCATGAGCAGTTCTTC. Protein: CASSLGDHEQFF.

The chain links TRBV19 to TRBJ2-7, with D tentatively TRBD1 (6 bases). This CDR3 has 14 amino acids. Per germline, CDR1 LNHDA and CDR2 SQIVND (reference sequence). V lost 4 bases to trimming and J lost 5 bases, with 15 bases between them. CDR3 loop: CASSRRQALDEQYF. CDR3 DNA: TGTGCCAGTAGTAGGCGACAGGCCCTGGACGAGCAGTACTTC.

This sequence joins TRBV6-6 and TRBJ1-3, with 8 bases fitting TRBD1. V lost 10 bases, J lost 3 bases, and 2 bases stayed unmatched. Looked up from germline, CDR1 is MNHNY and CDR2 is SVGAGI (reference sequence). The CDR3 is 12 residues long. In DNA, the CDR3 is TGTGCCACAGGGGGCTTTGGAAACACCATATATTTT. This sequence encodes CATGGFGNTIYF.

The chain uses TRBV5-4 and TRBJ1-2; TRBD1 is a possible D gene (5 bases). The CDR3 length is 13 residues. V was cut by 3 bases and J by 8 bases, with 14 bases left in between. CDR1 is SGHNT, CDR2 YYREEE, per germline (reference sequence). The CDR3 sequence: CASSWGTARGYTF. The CDR3 bases are TGTGCCAGCAGCTGGGGGACGGCGAGAGGCTACACCTTC.

The CDR3 is CASSPGTGGIVNQPQHF. CDR3 bases: TGTGCCAGCTCACCGGGGACAGGGGGCATCGTCAATCAGCCCCAGCATTTT. V is TRBV18 and J is TRBJ1-5; TRBD1 agrees at 12 bases. The V gene's germline CDR1 is KGHSH and CDR2 LQKENI. The CDR3 length is 17 residues. Germline trimming cut 3 bases from V and 3 bases from J; bases unmatched to any gene: 6.

V gene TRBV28 combines with J gene TRBJ1-5; D gene ambiguous. The germline gives CDR1 MDHEN, CDR2 SYDVKM. This CDR3 contains 12 residues. Trimming removed 5 bases from V and 5 bases from J, with 7 bases in between. The CDR3 here is CASSDTDQPQHF. As DNA, the CDR3 is TGTGCCAGCAGTGACACCGATCAGCCCCAGCATTTT.

There are a few counts of this clone. This chain uses TRBV2 with TRBJ1-5; D is possibly TRBD1 (5 bases). Trimming left V 4 bases short and J 5 bases short, with 12 bases between. Germline assignment: CDR1 SNHLY and CDR2 FYNNEI. The CDR3 is made up of 14 amino acids. The CDR3 DNA follows: TGTGCCAGCAGTGGGGGCAGGAGGGATCAGCCCCAGCATTTT. Translating gives CASSGGRRDQPQHF.

The V and J genes are TRBV30 and TRBJ1-6; TRBD1 agrees at 11 bases. Germline V gene sequence: CDR1 GTSNPN, CDR2 SVGIG (reference sequence). V shed 4 bases, J shed 9 bases, and the junction held 8 bases outside the gene matches. This CDR3 is 15 amino acids long. The chain's CDR3 is CAWKRPGTGGSPLHF. The CDR3 DNA reads TGTGCCTGGAAGCGCCCCGGGACAGGGGGTTCACCCCTCCACTTT.

J is TRBJ2-1 and V is TRBV3-1 (or the pseudogene TRBV3-2); 13 nucleotides line up with TRBD2. Looked up from germline, CDR1 is LGHDT and CDR2 is YNNKEL (reference sequence). The CDR3 contains 17 residues. Trimming at V came to 2 bases and at J to 7 bases, leaving 8 bases not matched to a gene. CDR3 protein: CASSQLTSGRDLNEQFF. CDR3 DNA sequence: TGTGCCAGCAGCCAATTAACTAGCGGGAGGGATCTGAATGAGCAGTTCTTC.